One sample yielded the 15 T cell receptor beta chains listed below, sequenced in a study of OX40 agonist ivuxolimab in advanced cancers. Using immunoSEQ multiplex PCR, the repertoire was profiled, and TCRdb retains in-frame clones only, with some absent. The sample has over 30,000 clones, roughly 82% seen once. The specimen comprised CD4+ or CD8+ T cells sorted from blood, sampled in a trial of the OX40 agonist ivuxolimab. Source of these receptors: an adult with an advanced solid tumor such as melanoma, head and neck, liver or kidney cancer.

The rearrangement uses TRBV28 and TRBJ2-7; perhaps TRBD1 as D (6 bases). Germline CDR1 is MDHEN and CDR2 is SYDVKM. The CDR3 runs 13 residues. Trimming took off 2 bases at V and 4 bases at J, with 9 bases between the two ends. In nucleotides, the CDR3 is TGTGCCAGCAGTTTACGGGACATATACGAGCAGTACTTC. This codes for CASSLRDIYEQYF.

This clone was recorded a few times. V gene TRBV6-5 combines with J gene TRBJ2-7, with 7 bases identical to TRBD1. Per the germline V gene, CDR1 is MNHEY and CDR2 is SVGAGI. The V gene end was trimmed by 4 bases and the J gene end by 5 bases; junction bases not matched to a gene: 8. CDR3 size: 14 residues. In DNA, the CDR3 is TGTGCCAGCAGTTTGGGACAGTATACGGACGAGCAGTACTTC. This translates into CASSLGQYTDEQYF.

The rearrangement links TRBV7-8 to TRBJ2-4; D possibly corresponds to TRBD1 (6 bases). The germline CDR1 and CDR2 sequences are SGHVS and FQNEAQ. The V end was cut by 1 base, the J end by 5 bases, with 12 bases between. This CDR3 has 15 amino acids. In DNA form, the CDR3 reads TGTGCCAGCAGCTTAGGAACAGGGTTGGAAAACATTCAGTACTTC. Translating it yields CASSLGTGLENIQYF.

This chain uses TRBV2 with TRBJ1-4; TRBD1 aligns across 8 bases. The CDR3 consists of 16 residues. Trimming removed 6 bases from V and 2 bases from J; junction bases left unmatched: 8. Per the germline V gene, CDR1 is SNHLY and CDR2 is FYNNEI. The CDR3 DNA reads TGTGCCAGCAGACTGGACAGGGCCGCGACTAATGAAAAACTGTTTTTT. Translating gives CASRLDRAATNEKLFF.

In DNA form, the CDR3 reads TGTGCCTGGTCGCATTTTTTAAGGGGTGAGCAGTTCTTC. Translated, it gives CAWSHFLRGEQFF. The genes are TRBV30 and TRBJ2-1, with a weak D call TRBD1 (5 bases). The CDR3 sequence is 13 residues long. CDR1 and CDR2 (germline): GTSNPN, SVGIG (reference sequence). Trimming removed 5 bases from V and 9 bases from J, with 17 bases in between.

This rearrangement joins TRBV7-3 to TRBJ1-2; D possibly corresponds to TRBD1 (5 bases). This CDR3 is built from 16 residues. Per germline, CDR1 SGHTA and CDR2 FQGTGA. Trimming took off 6 bases at V and 0 bases at J, with 17 bases between the two ends. DNA of the CDR3: TGTGCCAGCAGTCCTGTTTCGGGGGTAACTAACTATGGCTACACCTTC. It specifies CASSPVSGVTNYGYTF.

This sequence joins TRBV19 and TRBJ2-7, with a weak D call TRBD2 (6 bases). The germline V gene has CDR1 LNHDA and CDR2 SQIVND (reference sequence). The CDR3 totals 16 residues. The ends were cut back, 1 base at V and 2 bases at J, with 15 bases in the middle. CDR3 residues: CASSIGGDSPPYEQYF. For the CDR3, the DNA is TGTGCCAGTAGTATAGGGGGGGACTCCCCTCCCTACGAGCAGTACTTC.

This chain connects TRBV6-5 to TRBJ2-7, with D perhaps matching TRBD2 (5 bases). The CDR3 spans 16 residues. The V and J ends lost 0 bases and 0 bases respectively, with 12 bases between them. Germline loops: CDR1 MNHEY, CDR2 SVGAGI. CDR3 region: CASSYSMSGISYEQYF. CDR3 nucleotide sequence: TGTGCCAGCAGTTACTCGATGTCCGGGATCTCCTACGAGCAGTACTTC.

The rearrangement uses TRBV5-1 and TRBJ2-2, with 9 positions matching TRBD2. There are 17 residues in the CDR3. Germline CDR1 is SGHRS and CDR2 is YFSETQ. Trimming took 1 base from V and 0 from J; bases not matched to a gene: 4. CDR3 nucleotides: TGCGCCAGCAGCTTGCAAGCGGGAGGACCGAACACCGGGGAGCTGTTTTTT. The encoded protein is CASSLQAGGPNTGELFF.

The rearrangement joins TRBV11-2 to TRBJ2-7, with D maybe TRBD2 (6 bases). The CDR3 totals 13 residues. CDR1 is SGHAT, CDR2 FQNNGV, per germline. Trimming took off 5 bases at V and 2 bases at J, with 10 bases between the two ends. CDR3 sequence (DNA): TGTGCCAGCAGCCCCCGACTAGCCTACGAGCAGTACTTC. Translated, it gives CASSPRLAYEQYF.

The chain couples TRBV7-6 to TRBJ1-1, with D possibly TRBD1 on 5 matching bases. CDR3 length: 13 residues. Germline V CDR1 and CDR2: SGHVS, FNYEAQ. V lost 3 bases to trimming and J lost 5 bases, with 10 bases between them. CDR3 residues: CASSFGGKTEAFF. The CDR3 region has the DNA TGTGCCAGCAGCTTCGGGGGAAAGACTGAAGCTTTCTTT.

The chain links TRBV7-3 to TRBJ2-3; D is ambiguous. This CDR3 comprises 13 residues. CDR1 SGHTA and CDR2 FQGTGA come from the germline V gene. Deletions cut 2 bases from V and 5 bases from J, with 8 bases between. CDR3 sequence reads: CASSLGDGDTQYF. The CDR3 region has the DNA TGTGCCAGCAGCTTAGGCGACGGAGATACGCAGTATTTT. The full variable domain, its missing parts supplied by reference TRBV7-3 and TRBJ2-3, is GAGVSQTPSNKVTEKGKYVELRCDPISGHTALYWYRQSLGQGPEFLIYFQGTGAADDSGLPNDRFFAVRPEGSVSTLKIQRTERGDSAVYLCASSLGDGDTQYFGPGTRLTVL.

For this clone: An end of the junction does not agree with germline; a read error may underlie this. CDR3 loop: CASSLGPNNEQFF. CDR3 in DNA: TGTGCTAGCAGCTTAGGCCCGAACAATGAGCAGTTCTTC. The V and J genes are TRBV7-7 and TRBJ2-1; D unresolved. CDR1 and CDR2 (germline): SSHAT, FNYEAQ (reference sequence). The CDR3 has 13 residues.

V is TRBV13 and J is TRBJ2-2, with 13 bases matching TRBD2. Germline loops: CDR1 PRHDT, CDR2 FYEKMQ (reference sequence). This CDR3 comprises 16 residues. V trimming: 3 bases; J trimming: 6 bases; junction bases outside the gene matches: 4. The CDR3 loop is CASSLGLAGISGELFF. In DNA form, the CDR3 reads TGTGCCAGCAGCTTGGGACTAGCGGGAATATCCGGGGAGCTGTTTTTT.

This chain joins TRBV9 and TRBJ2-3; 11 bases match TRBD2. The CDR3 contains 16 residues. Germline V CDR1 and CDR2: SGDLS, YYNGEE. Losses at the gene ends were 3 bases for V and 0 bases for J; bases not matched to a gene: 3. CDR3 sequence reads: CASSARTSGSTDTQYF. CDR3 bases: TGTGCCAGCAGCGCTCGGACTAGCGGGAGCACAGATACGCAGTATTTT.